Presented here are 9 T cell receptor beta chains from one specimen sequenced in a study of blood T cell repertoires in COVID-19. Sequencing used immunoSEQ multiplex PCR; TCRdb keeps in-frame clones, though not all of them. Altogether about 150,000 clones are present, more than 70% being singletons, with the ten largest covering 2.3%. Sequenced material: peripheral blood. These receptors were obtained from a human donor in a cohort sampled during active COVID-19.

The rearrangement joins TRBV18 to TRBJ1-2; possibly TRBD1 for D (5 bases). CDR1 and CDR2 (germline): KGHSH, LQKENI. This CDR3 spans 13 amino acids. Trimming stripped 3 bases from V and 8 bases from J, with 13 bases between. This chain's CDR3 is CASSPDTQAGYTF. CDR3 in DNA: TGTGCCAGCTCACCGGACACTCAGGCGGGCTACACCTTC. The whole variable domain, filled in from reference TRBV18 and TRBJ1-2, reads NAGVMQNPRHLVRRRGQEARLRCSPMKGHSHVYWYRQLPEEGLKFMVYLQKENIIDESGMPKERFSAEFPKEGPSILRIQQVVRGDSAAYFCASSPDTQAGYTFGSGTRLTVV.

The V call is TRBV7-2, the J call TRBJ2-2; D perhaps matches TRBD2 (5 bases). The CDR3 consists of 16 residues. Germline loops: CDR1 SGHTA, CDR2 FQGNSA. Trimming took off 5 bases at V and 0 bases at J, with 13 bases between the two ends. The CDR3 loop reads CASSRAGGPNTGELFF. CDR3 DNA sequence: TGTGCCAGCAGCCGTGCAGGAGGTCCGAACACCGGGGAGCTGTTTTTT. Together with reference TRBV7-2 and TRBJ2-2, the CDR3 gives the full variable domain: GAGVSQSPSNKVTEKGKDVELRCDPISGHTALYWYRQSLGQGLEFLIYFQGNSAPDKSGLPSDRFSAERTGGSVSTLTIQRTQQEDSAVYLCASSRAGGPNTGELFFGEGSRLTVL.

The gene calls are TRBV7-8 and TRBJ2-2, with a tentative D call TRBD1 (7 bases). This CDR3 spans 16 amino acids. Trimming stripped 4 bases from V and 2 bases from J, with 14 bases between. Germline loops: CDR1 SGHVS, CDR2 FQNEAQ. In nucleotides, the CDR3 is TGTGCCAGCAGCTCTCAGGGGGGCCTTAACACCGGGGAGCTGTTTTTT. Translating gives CASSSQGGLNTGELFF.

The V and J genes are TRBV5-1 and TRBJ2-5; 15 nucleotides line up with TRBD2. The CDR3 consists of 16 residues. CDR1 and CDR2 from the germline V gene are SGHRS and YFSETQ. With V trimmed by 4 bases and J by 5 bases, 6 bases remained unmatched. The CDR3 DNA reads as TGCGCCAGCAGCCCCGGGACTAGCGGGAGGATGGAGACCCAGTACTTC. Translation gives CASSPGTSGRMETQYF.

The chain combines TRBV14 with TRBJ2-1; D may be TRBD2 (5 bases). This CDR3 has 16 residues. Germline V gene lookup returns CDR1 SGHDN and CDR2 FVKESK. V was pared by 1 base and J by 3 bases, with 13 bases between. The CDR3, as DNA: TGTGCCAGCAGCCAAGTTGGGGAGACTCTCTACAATGAGCAGTTCTTC. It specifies CASSQVGETLYNEQFF. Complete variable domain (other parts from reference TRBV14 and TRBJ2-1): EAGVTQFPSHSVIEKGQTVTLRCDPISGHDNLYWYRRVMGKEIKFLLHFVKESKQDESGMPNNRFLAERTGGTYSTLKVQPAELEDSGVYFCASSQVGETLYNEQFFGPGTRLTVL.

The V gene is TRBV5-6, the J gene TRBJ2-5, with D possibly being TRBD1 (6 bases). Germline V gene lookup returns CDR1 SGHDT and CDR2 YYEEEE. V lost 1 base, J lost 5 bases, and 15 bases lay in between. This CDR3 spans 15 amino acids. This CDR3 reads CASSLLQGVYETQYF. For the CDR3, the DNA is TGTGCCAGCAGCTTGTTACAGGGAGTGTACGAGACCCAGTACTTC.

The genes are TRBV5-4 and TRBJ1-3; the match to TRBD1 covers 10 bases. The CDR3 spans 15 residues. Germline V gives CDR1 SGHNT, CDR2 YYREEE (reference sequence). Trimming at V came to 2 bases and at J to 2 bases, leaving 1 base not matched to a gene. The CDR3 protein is CASSFGQGAGNTIYF. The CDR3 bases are TGTGCCAGCAGCTTCGGACAGGGGGCTGGAAACACCATATATTTT.

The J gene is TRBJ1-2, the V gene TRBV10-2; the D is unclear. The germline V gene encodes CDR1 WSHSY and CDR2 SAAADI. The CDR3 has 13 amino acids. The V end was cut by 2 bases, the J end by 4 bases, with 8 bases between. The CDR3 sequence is CASSEAGLYGYTF. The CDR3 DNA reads TGCGCCAGCAGTGAGGCAGGACTCTATGGCTACACCTTC.

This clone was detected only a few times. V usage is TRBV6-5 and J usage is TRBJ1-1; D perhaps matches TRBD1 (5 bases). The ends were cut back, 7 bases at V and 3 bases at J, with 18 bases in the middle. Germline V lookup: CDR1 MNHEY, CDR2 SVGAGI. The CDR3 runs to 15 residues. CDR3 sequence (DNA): TGTGCCAGCACCCCGTGGGAGGGGAGGGACACTGAAGCTTTCTTT. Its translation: CASTPWEGRDTEAFF.